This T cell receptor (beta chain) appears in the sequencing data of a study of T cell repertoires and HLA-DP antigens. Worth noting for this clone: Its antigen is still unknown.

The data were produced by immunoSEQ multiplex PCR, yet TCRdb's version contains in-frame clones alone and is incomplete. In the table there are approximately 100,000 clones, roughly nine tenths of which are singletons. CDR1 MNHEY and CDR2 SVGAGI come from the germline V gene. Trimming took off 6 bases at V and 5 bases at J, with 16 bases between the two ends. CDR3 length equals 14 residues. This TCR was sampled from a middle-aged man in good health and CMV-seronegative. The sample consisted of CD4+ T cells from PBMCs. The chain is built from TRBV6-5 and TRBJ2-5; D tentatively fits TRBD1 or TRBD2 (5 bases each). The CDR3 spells CASSPGTRGETQYF. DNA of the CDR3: TGTGCCAGCAGCCCCGGGACCCGTGGGGAGACCCAGTACTTC.